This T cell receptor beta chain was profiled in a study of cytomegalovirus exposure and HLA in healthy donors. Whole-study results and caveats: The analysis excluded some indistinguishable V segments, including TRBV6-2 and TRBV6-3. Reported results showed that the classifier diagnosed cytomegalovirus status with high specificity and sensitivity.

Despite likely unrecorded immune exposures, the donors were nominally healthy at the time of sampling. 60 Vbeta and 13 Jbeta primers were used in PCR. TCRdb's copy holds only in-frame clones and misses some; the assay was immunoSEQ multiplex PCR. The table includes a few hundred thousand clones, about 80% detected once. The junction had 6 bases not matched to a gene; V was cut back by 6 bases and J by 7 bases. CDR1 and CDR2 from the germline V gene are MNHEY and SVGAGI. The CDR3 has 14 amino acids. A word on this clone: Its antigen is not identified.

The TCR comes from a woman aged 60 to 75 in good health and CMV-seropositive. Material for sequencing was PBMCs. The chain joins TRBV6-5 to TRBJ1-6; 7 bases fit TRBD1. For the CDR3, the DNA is TGTGCCAGCAGGCCGGGACAGCACAATTCACCCCTCCACTTT. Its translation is CASRPGQHNSPLHF.